Here is one T cell receptor (beta chain) with its context. The clone's antigen remains unknown. Base qualities were left out, and no much larger clone turns up one base away. Genomic DNA was isolated from the sorted cells so that the TCRbeta CDR3 region could be sequenced. The immunoSEQ Assay was used to sequence the TCRbeta CDR3 regions. As stored in TCRdb, this immuneACCESS dataset retains in-frame rearrangements with V and J assigned. A fraction of the clones does not appear; measured against another copy, unresolved V genes explain less than half of the discrepancy, and the remainder lacks a known reason. The sample table records 50,000 or so clones; around 93% of these occur just once. Around 9.3% of the sample lies in the top ten. The trial excluded patients who had a history of autoimmune disease or who were on systemic immunosuppression. Peripheral blood for TCR sequencing was collected from all dose cohorts at baseline, on cycle 4 day 1, and on cycle 7 day 1. The samples were drawn from a first-in-human, open-label, multicenter phase I dose-escalation trial of ivuxolimab. Adults with locally advanced or metastatic head and neck squamous cell, hepatocellular, melanoma or renal cell carcinoma were enrolled in the trial. Before TCR sequencing, CD4+ T cells and CD8+ T cells were sorted from peripheral blood as separate populations.

This sample was included in a study of OX40 agonist ivuxolimab in advanced cancers. Describing the broader study: Ivuxolimab, which targeted the costimulatory receptor OX40 (CD134), was an agonistic, fully human IgG2 monoclonal antibody. Intravenous ivuxolimab was administered to patients every 2 weeks at six dose levels: 0.01, 0.1, 0.3, 1.5, 3 and 10 mg/kg. Among the 52 dose-escalation patients, approximately 20 had hepatocellular carcinoma, 15 or so melanoma, 9 renal cell carcinoma and 9 head and neck cancer. A male proportion of roughly 80% and a mean age of roughly 58 years, ranging from 23 to 79, were recorded for the dose-escalation cohort. Patients were allowed to have had prior anti-PD-1, anti-PD-L1 or anti-CTLA-4 therapy, and approximately 41% of the dose-escalation patients had previously received checkpoint inhibitors. Partial responses were achieved by three dose-escalation patients, of whom one had hepatocellular carcinoma and two had cutaneous melanoma. Peripheral TCRbeta sequencing was intended to test whether TCR sequence diversity was altered and clonal T-cell expansion was caused by ivuxolimab. The paper describes the monotherapy dose-escalation part (N of about 55 patients) of the phase I trial of ivuxolimab. Overall results and qualifications from the work: After ivuxolimab, expanded clones were on average more numerous among CD8+ T cells than among CD4+ T cells. Low levels of normalized T-cell clonal expansion were also shown by some nonresponding patients. At doses of 0.1 to 3.0 mg/kg, clonal expansion of both CD4+ and CD8+ blood T cells was observed from baseline to week 6. In the 0.1-3.0 mg/kg groups, partial responders had among the lowest normalized peripheral clonal expansion, particularly in CD8+ T cells. Which antigens the clonally expanded peripheral T cells were specific for was not determined.

Relative to germline, V is 1 base shorter and J is 2 bases shorter, with 6 bases between their ends. Including the terminal cysteine and phenylalanine, the CDR3 comprises 14 residues. Only the CDR3 part of the read is kept: 42 bases, read in frame from the first base. The germline V gene gives CDR1 as SNHLY and CDR2 as FYNNEI. Here the chain combines TRBV2 and TRBJ2-4; the D gene cannot be named for sure. This specimen was CD4+ or CD8+ T cells sorted from blood, taken in a trial of the OX40 agonist ivuxolimab. The TCR was taken from an adult with an advanced solid tumor such as melanoma, head and neck, liver or kidney cancer. The CDR3 protein is CASSEGISKNIQYF. The nucleotides read TGTGCCAGCAGTGAAGGGATTTCCAAAAACATTCAGTACTTC. Supplemented by the reference TRBV2 and TRBJ2-4 proteins around the CDR3, the complete variable domain is EPEVTQTPSHQVTQMGQEVILRCVPISNHLYFYWYRQILGQKVEFLVSFYNNEISEKSEIFDDQFSVERPDGSNFTLKIRSTKLEDSAMYFCASSEGISKNIQYFGAGTRLSVL.